The source of this TCR beta chain is a study of T cell responses to AZD1222 COVID-19 vaccine. Only in-frame clones appear in the TCRdb table, and some are missing; sequencing was by immunoSEQ multiplex PCR. The sample lists 150,000 or so clones; 70% to 90% were seen once. Germline CDR1 KGHSH, CDR2 LQKENI. This CDR3 has 18 amino acids. V was clipped by 1 base and J by 0 bases, with 16 bases between them. In regard to this clone: The target antigen is unknown.

Study-wide points: Dominant CD4 TCR responses targeted spike regions 160-218 and 743-854.

This specimen was peripheral blood, taken 28 days after the second dose of the MenACWY control vaccine. This TCR came from an adult who received the MenACWY meningococcal vaccine as a control. V gene TRBV18 combines with J gene TRBJ2-1; D assignment may be TRBD1 or TRBD2 (5 bases each). The chain's CDR3 is CASSPLTGTESSYNEQFF. The CDR3 DNA reads as TGTGCCAGCTCACCACTCACCGGGACGGAGAGCTCCTACAATGAGCAGTTCTTC.